This T cell receptor (beta chain) was captured by sequencing in a study of CD8+ T cells in alopecia areata. Findings of the study overall: Tissue-resident alphabeta T cells belonging to normal skin likewise get sequenced within scalp specimens.

For this clone: As yet, its antigen is unknown.

V was pared by 5 bases and J by 1 base, with 16 bases between. The length of the CDR3 is 16 residues. From germline, CDR1 is SNHLY and CDR2 FYNNEI. It was from alopecia areata patients that lesional scalp punch biopsies and peripheral blood were collected. Sorting from PBMCs produced CD4+ and CD8+ T cells. TCR sequencing used cDNA made by reverse transcription of extracted RNA. Profiled with immunoSEQ multiplex PCR; TCRdb holds only in-frame clones, not every one. The sample carries tens of thousands of clones, roughly 80% recorded once. This rearrangement joins TRBV2 to TRBJ2-3; D is ambiguous. The sequence was collected from a human donor with alopecia areata. The specimen was NKG2D-low CD8+ T cells sorted from blood. The CDR3 DNA reads TGTGCCAGCAGTACCCTCGGTGTCTTTCGCACAGATACGCAGTATTTT. The encoded protein is CASSTLGVFRTDTQYF.